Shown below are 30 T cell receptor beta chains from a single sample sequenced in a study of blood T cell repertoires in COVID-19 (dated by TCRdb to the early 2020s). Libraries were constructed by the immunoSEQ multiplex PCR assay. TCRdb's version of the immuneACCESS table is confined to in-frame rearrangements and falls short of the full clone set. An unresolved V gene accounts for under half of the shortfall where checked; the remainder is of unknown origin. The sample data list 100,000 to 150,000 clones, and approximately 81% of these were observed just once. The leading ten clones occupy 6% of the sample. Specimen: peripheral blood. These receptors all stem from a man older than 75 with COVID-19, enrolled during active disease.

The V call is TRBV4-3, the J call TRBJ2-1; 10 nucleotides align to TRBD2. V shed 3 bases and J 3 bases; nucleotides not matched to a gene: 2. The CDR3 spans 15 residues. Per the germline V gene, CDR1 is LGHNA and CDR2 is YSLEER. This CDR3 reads CASSHGLADYNEQFF. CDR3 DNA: TGCGCCAGCAGCCACGGACTAGCGGACTACAATGAGCAGTTCTTC.

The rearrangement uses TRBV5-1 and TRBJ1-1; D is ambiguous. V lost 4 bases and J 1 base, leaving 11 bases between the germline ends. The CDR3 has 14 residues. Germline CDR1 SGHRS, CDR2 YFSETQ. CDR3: CASSASSRNTEAFF. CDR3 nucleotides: TGCGCCAGCAGCGCCTCAAGTAGGAACACTGAAGCTTTCTTT.

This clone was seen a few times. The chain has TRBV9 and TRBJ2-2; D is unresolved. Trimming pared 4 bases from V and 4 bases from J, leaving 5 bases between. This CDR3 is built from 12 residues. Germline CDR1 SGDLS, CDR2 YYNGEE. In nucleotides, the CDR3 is TGTGCCAGCAGCTCCTTCACCGGGGAGCTGTTTTTT. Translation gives CASSSFTGELFF.

The CDR3 reads CASSQVGLALNQPQHF. CDR3 in DNA: TGTGCCAGCAGCCAAGTCGGTTTAGCTTTGAATCAGCCCCAGCATTTT. The chain links TRBV4-2 to TRBJ1-5; D is unclear. Trimming took 1 base from V and 4 from J, leaving 14 bases between them. The CDR3 consists of 16 residues. CDR1 and CDR2 (germline): LGHNA, YNFKEQ.

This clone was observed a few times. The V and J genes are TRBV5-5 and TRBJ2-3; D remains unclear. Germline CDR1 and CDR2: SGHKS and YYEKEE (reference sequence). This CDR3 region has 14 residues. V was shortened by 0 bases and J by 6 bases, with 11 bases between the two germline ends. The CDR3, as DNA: TGTGCCAGCAGCTTGGAGAGGCCGCCGGATACGCAGTATTTT. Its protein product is CASSLERPPDTQYF.

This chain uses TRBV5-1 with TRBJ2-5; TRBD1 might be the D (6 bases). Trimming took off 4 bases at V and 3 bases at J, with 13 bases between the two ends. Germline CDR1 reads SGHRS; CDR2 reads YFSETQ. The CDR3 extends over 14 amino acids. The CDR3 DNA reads TGCGCCAGCAGCCCCAGGGGTTTCGAAGAGACCCAGTACTTC. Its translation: CASSPRGFEETQYF. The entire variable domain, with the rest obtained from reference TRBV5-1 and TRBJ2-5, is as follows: KAGVTQTPRYLIKTRGQQVTLSCSPISGHRSVSWYQQTPGQGLQFLFEYFSETQRNKGNFPGRFSGRQFSNSRSEMNVSTLELGDSALYLCASSPRGFEETQYFGPGTRLLVL.

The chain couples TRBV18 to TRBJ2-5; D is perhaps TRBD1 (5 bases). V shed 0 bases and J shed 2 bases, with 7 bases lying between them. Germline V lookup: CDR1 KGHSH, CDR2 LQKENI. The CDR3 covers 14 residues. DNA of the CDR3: TGTGCCAGCTCACCACCGGGGCAACAAGAGACCCAGTACTTC. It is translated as CASSPPGQQETQYF.

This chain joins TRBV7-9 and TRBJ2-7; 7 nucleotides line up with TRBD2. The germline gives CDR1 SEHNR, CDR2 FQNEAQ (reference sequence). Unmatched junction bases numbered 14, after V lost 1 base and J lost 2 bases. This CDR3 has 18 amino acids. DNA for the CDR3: TGTGCCAGCAGCTTAGTTTCTGGGGGGGACGATGGCGCCTACGAGCAGTACTTC. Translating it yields CASSLVSGGDDGAYEQYF.

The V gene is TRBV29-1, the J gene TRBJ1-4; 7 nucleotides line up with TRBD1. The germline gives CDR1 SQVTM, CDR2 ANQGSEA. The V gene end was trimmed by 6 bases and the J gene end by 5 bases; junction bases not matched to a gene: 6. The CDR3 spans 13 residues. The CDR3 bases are TGCAGCGTCATGACAGGGTCCAATGAAAAACTGTTTTTT. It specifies CSVMTGSNEKLFF.

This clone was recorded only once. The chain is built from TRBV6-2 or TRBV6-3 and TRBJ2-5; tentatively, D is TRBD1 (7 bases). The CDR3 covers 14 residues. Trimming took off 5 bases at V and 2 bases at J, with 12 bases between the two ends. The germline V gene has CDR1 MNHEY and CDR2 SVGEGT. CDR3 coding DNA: TGTGCCAGCAGTCAAGCAGGGGGGCAAGAGACCCAGTACTTC. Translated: CASSQAGGQETQYF.

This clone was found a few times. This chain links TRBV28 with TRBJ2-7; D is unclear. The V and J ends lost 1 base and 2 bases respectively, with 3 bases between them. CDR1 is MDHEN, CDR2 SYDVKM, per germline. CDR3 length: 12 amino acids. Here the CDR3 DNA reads TGTGCCAGCAGTTTATCGGCCTACGAGCAGTACTTC. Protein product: CASSLSAYEQYF. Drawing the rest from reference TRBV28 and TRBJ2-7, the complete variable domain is DVKVTQSSRYLVKRTGEKVFLECVQDMDHENMFWYRQDPGLGLRLIYFSYDVKMKEKGDIPEGYSVSREKKERFSLILESASTNQTSMYLCASSLSAYEQYFGPGTRLTVT.

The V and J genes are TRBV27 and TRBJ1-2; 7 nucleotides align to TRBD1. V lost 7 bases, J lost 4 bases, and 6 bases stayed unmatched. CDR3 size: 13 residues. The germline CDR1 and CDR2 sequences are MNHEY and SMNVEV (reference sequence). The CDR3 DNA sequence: TGTGCCAGCATGAGGGGGGACAGCTATGGCTACACCTTC. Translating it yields CASMRGDSYGYTF.

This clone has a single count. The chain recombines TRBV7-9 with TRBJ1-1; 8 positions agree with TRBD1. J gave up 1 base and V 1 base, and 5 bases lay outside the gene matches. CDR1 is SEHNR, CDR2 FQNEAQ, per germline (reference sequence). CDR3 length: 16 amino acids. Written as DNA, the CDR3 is TGTGCCAGCAGCTTAGGGTCAGGGGGCTCGAACACTGAAGCTTTCTTT. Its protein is CASSLGSGGSNTEAFF.

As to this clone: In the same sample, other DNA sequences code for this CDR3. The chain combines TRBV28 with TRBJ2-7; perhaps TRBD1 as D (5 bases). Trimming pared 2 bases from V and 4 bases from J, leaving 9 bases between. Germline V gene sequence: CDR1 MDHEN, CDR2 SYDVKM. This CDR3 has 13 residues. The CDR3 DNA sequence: TGTGCCAGCAGTTTAACAGGACCTTACGAGCAGTACTTC. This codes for CASSLTGPYEQYF.

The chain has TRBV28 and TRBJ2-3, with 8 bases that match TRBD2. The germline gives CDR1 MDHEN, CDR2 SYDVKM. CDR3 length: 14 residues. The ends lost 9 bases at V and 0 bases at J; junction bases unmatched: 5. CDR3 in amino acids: CASHLAGSTDTQYF. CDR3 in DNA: TGTGCCAGTCACTTAGCGGGGAGCACAGATACGCAGTATTTT.

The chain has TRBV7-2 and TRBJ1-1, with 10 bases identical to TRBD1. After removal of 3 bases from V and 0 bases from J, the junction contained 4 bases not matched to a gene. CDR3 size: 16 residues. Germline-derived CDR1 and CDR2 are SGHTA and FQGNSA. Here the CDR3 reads CASSLTGTGVNTEAFF. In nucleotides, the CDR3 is TGTGCCAGCAGCTTGACCGGGACAGGGGTGAACACTGAAGCTTTCTTT.

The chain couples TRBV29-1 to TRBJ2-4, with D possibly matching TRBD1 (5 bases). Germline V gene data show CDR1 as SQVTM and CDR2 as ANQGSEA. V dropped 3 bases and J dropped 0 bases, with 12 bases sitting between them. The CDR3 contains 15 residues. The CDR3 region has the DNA TGCAGCGTTGAGGAACAGGAGCTAGCCAAAAACATTCAGTACTTC. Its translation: CSVEEQELAKNIQYF.

CDR3 nucleotide sequence: TGTGCCAGCAGCGTCGACCAGGGGGCTTACTCTGGAAACACCATATATTTT. This sequence encodes CASSVDQGAYSGNTIYF. J is TRBJ1-3 and V is TRBV9; 8 bases align to TRBD1. V was pared by 2 bases and J by 0 bases, with 7 bases of the junction left unmatched. This CDR3 has 17 residues. Germline assignment: CDR1 SGDLS and CDR2 YYNGEE.

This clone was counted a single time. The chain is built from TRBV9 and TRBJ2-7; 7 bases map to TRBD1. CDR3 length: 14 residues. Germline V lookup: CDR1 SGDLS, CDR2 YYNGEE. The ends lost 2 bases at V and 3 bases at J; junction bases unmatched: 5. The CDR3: CASSVRPGGYEQYF. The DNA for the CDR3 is TGTGCCAGCAGCGTCCGGCCAGGGGGCTACGAGCAGTACTTC.

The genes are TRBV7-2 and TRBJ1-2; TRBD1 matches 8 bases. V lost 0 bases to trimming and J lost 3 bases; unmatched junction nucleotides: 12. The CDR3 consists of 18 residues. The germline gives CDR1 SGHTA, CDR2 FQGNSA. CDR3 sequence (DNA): TGTGCCAGCAGCTTAGCGGCGACAGGGGCGAACGTTCACTATGGCTACACCTTC. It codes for CASSLAATGANVHYGYTF.

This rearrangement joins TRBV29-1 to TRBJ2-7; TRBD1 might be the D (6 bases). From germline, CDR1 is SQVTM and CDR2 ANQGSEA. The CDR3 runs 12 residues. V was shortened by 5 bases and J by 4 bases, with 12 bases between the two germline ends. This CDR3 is CSVSRGEYEQYF. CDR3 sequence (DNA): TGCAGCGTTAGCAGGGGAGAATACGAGCAGTACTTC.

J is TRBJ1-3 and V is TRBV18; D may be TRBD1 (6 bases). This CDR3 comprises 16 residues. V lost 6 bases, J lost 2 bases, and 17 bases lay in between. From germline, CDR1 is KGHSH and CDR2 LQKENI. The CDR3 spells CASSRPGGPTGNTIYF. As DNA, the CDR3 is TGTGCCAGCTCCCGCCCCGGGGGGCCCACTGGAAACACCATATATTTT.

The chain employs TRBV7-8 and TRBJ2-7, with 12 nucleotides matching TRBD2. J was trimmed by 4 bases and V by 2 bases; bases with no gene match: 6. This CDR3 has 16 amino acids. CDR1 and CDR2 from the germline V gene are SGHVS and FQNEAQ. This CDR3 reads CASSLLAGGPRYEQYF. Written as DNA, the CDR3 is TGTGCCAGCAGCTTACTAGCGGGAGGGCCTAGGTACGAGCAGTACTTC.

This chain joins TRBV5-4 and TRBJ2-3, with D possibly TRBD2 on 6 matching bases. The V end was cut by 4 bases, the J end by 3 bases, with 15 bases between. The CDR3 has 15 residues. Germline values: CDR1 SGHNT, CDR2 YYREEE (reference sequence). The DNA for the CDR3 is TGTGCCAGCAGCCCTCCGGGGGTTCTGACAGATACGCAGTATTTT. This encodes CASSPPGVLTDTQYF.

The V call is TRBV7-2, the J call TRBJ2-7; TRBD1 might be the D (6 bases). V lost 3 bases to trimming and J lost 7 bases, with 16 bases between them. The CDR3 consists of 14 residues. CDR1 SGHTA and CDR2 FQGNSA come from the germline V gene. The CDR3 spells CASSFSTGGGEQYF. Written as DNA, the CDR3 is TGTGCCAGCAGCTTTTCGACAGGCGGTGGGGAGCAGTACTTC.

The CDR3 sequence: CASSPVGQGLIYEQYF. The CDR3 nucleotides are TGTGCCAGCAGCCCCGTAGGGCAGGGTCTTATCTACGAGCAGTACTTC. The V call is TRBV27, the J call TRBJ2-7; weak D call: TRBD1 (5 bases). This CDR3 region has 16 residues. From germline, CDR1 is MNHEY and CDR2 SMNVEV (reference sequence). Trimming removed 6 bases from V and 3 bases from J, with 21 bases in between.

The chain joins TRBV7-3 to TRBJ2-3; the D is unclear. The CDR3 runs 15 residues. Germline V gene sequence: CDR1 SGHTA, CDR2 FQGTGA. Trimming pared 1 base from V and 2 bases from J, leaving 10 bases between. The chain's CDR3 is CASSLSLVSTDTQYF. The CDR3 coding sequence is TGTGCCAGCAGCTTAAGTCTCGTGTCCACAGATACGCAGTATTTT.

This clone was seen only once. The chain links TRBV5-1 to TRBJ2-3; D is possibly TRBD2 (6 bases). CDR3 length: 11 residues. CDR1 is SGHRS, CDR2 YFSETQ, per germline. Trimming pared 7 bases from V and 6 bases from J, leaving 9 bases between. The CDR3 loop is CASAGGDTQYF. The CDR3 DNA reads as TGCGCCAGCGCTGGGGGGGATACGCAGTATTTT.

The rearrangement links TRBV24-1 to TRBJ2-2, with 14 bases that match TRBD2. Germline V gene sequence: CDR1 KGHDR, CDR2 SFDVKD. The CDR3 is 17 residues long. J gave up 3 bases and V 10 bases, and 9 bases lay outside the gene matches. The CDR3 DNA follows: TGTGCCACAGCCGGGACTAGCGGGAGTGGCGACACCGGGGAGCTGTTTTTT. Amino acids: CATAGTSGSGDTGELFF.

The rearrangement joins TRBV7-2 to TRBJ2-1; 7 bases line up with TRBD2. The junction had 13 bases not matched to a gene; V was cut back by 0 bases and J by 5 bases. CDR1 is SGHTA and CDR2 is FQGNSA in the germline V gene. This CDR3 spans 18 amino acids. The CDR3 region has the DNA TGTGCCAGCAGCTTAGCAGCCTTACTTTCTAGCGGAGACAATGAGCAGTTCTTC. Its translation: CASSLAALLSSGDNEQFF.